The text below deals with one T cell receptor beta chain. The antigen is unknown. The V end lost 0 bases, the J end lost 1 base, and 12 bases lay between the germline ends. Looked up from germline, CDR1 is SGHRS and CDR2 is YFSETQ. The CDR3 runs 16 residues. Investigators amplified TCR beta CDR3 regions from RNA transcripts. A first-round RT-PCR used HTBI primers, followed by a second-round multiplex PCR. Using its own MiXCR run on the multiplex PCR reads, TCRdb lists one record per CDR3 protein. The sample consists of 660,000 or so distinct CDR3 sequences, about 40% of them appearing once. Pregnancy or lactation, uncontrolled infections and other autoimmune diseases were grounds for excluding patients. Symptoms, serum thyroxine and TRAb, thyroid ultrasound, and orbital computed tomography formed the diagnostic basis. The sample originates from a study of Graves' ophthalmopathy and Graves' hyperthyroidism. Across the whole study: Peripheral blood (taken before any treatment) was collected at initial diagnosis. The study's findings and limits: In blood, most expanded thyroid clonotypes above 0.001 frequency were also detected.

The source of this sequence is an adult man with Graves' ophthalmopathy. The material sequenced was peripheral blood. V usage is TRBV5-1 and J usage is TRBJ2-3, with D hard to call. CDR3 bases: TGCGCCAGCAGCTTGGCCTTCTTTCGTGGCACAGATACGCAGTATTTT. Protein: CASSLAFFRGTDTQYF.